One and the same sample provided the 11 T cell receptor beta chains below, sequenced in a study of T-cell reconstitution after alpha-beta-depleted transplantation in children. Unique molecular identifiers were built into the TCRbeta library. TCRdb reprocessed the PCR reads with MiXCR, giving one entry per CDR3 protein. The table shows approximately 630,000 distinct CDR3 sequences, with approximately 14% occurring only once. This specimen was PBMCs, taken before TCRalphabeta/CD19-depleted stem cell transplant. The receptor set was obtained from a girl under 10 years old with congenital amegakaryocytic thrombocytopenia, due to receive a stem cell transplant.

Ten or more counts support this clonotype. The rearrangement uses TRBV7-3 and TRBJ2-7, with 11 bases that match TRBD2. V was clipped by 4 bases and J by 3 bases; unmatched bases: 14. The CDR3 contains 18 residues. Germline-derived CDR1 and CDR2 are SGHTA and FQGTGA. CDR3 sequence reads: CASSSAGQLAGDLYEQYF. In DNA form, the CDR3 reads TGTGCCAGCAGCTCCGCCGGCCAACTAGCGGGGGACCTCTACGAGCAGTACTTC.

This chain joins TRBV28 and TRBJ1-2; unclear D gene. The V and J ends lost 0 bases and 5 bases respectively, with 7 bases between them. The CDR3 spans 13 residues. The germline V gene has CDR1 MDHEN and CDR2 SYDVKM. The CDR3 is CASSLWAVYGYTF. The DNA for the CDR3 is TGTGCCAGCAGTTTATGGGCGGTATATGGCTACACCTTC.

This clonotype was seen at least ten times. The rearrangement links TRBV29-1 to TRBJ2-5; D possibly corresponds to TRBD1 (5 bases). CDR1 and CDR2 (germline): SQVTM, ANQGSEA. The CDR3 is 12 residues long. V lost 3 bases, J lost 2 bases, and 7 bases lay in between. The CDR3 bases are TGCAGCGTTGAGACAGTTCAAGAGACCCAGTACTTC. Protein: CSVETVQETQYF. The whole variable domain, filled in from reference TRBV29-1 and TRBJ2-5, reads SAVISQKPSRDICQRGTSLTIQCQVDSQVTMMFWYRQQPGQSLTLIATANQGSEATYESGFVIDKFPISRPNLTFSTLTVSNMSPEDSSIYLCSVETVQETQYFGPGTRLLVL.

The sample holds a few counts of this clonotype. This rearrangement joins TRBV15 to TRBJ2-7, with a weak D call TRBD1 (5 bases). CDR1 and CDR2 from the germline V gene are LNHNV and YYDKDF (reference sequence). The CDR3 covers 15 residues. Trimming took off 3 bases at V and 3 bases at J, with 15 bases between the two ends. CDR3 region: CATSSQPNQGYEQYF. The CDR3 region has the DNA TGTGCCACCAGCAGCCAACCTAACCAGGGCTACGAGCAGTACTTC.

Comment on this clonotype: A read error may account for a junction end that differs from germline. This chain links TRBV7-9 with TRBJ2-1; 7 positions agree with TRBD1. From germline, CDR1 is SEHNR and CDR2 FQNEAQ (reference sequence). This CDR3 spans 16 amino acids. The CDR3 protein is CASSFPTGRGYSEQFF. CDR3 bases: TGTGCCAGCAGCTTCCCGACAGGGAGAGGCTACAGTGAGCAGTTCTTC.

The chain joins TRBV29-1 to TRBJ2-7; D may be TRBD2 (5 bases). Deletions cut 0 bases from V and 1 base from J, with 13 bases between. Germline-derived CDR1 and CDR2 are SQVTM and ANQGSEA. CDR3 length equals 15 residues. For the CDR3, the DNA is TGCAGCGTTGAAGAACGGCTACGGACTTCCTACGAGCAGTACTTC. Translation: CSVEERLRTSYEQYF.

The table lists this clonotype with many counts. The chain has TRBV12-3 or TRBV12-4 and TRBJ1-2, with TRBD1 matching over 7 bases. There are 15 residues in the CDR3. V shed 5 bases, J shed 1 base, and the junction held 7 bases outside the gene matches. CDR3 bases: TGTGCCAGCAGTCTGCCGGGACAGATTAACTATGGCTACACCTTC. Its translation: CASSLPGQINYGYTF.

This clonotype was counted many times. The chain uses TRBV20-1 and TRBJ2-3; 13 nucleotides line up with TRBD2. The CDR3 consists of 15 residues. V lost 6 bases to trimming and J lost 1 base; unmatched junction nucleotides: 4. Germline V gene lookup returns CDR1 DFQATT and CDR2 SNEGSKA (reference sequence). DNA of the CDR3: TGCAGTGCCCGAGGACTAGCGGGGGGCACAGATACGCAGTATTTT. As protein: CSARGLAGGTDTQYF.

This clonotype was recorded many times. The chain joins TRBV7-3 to TRBJ2-3, with 8 positions matching TRBD2. CDR1 SGHTA and CDR2 FQGTGA come from the germline V gene. This CDR3 has 15 amino acids. V lost 7 bases to trimming and J lost 0 bases; unmatched junction nucleotides: 6. The CDR3 loop reads CASKLAGLSTDTQYF. The CDR3 DNA sequence: TGTGCCAGCAAGCTAGCGGGCCTTAGCACAGATACGCAGTATTTT.

Many counts were recorded for this clonotype. The chain carries TRBV6-1 and TRBJ1-1; D gene uncertain. The CDR3 contains 13 residues. V lost 9 bases, J lost 2 bases, and 13 bases lay in between. Germline V gene data show CDR1 as MNHNS and CDR2 as SASEGT. CDR3 loop: CASGSDFNTEAFF. CDR3 sequence (DNA): TGTGCCAGTGGTTCCGATTTCAACACTGAAGCTTTCTTT.

Ten or more counts support this clonotype. The V and J genes are TRBV20-1 and TRBJ2-2; either TRBD1 or TRBD2 may supply D (5 bases each). The CDR3 loop spans 14 amino acids. In germline, CDR1 is DFQATT, CDR2 SNEGSKA (reference sequence). The V end lost 4 bases, the J end lost 1 base, and 10 bases lay between the germline ends. The CDR3 region is CSAIGTGNTGELFF. CDR3 sequence (DNA): TGCAGTGCTATCGGGACGGGGAACACCGGGGAGCTGTTTTTT.